This is a list of T cell receptor beta chains from one sample in a study of T cells after yellow fever vaccination. TCRdb used MiXCR to reprocess the 5' RACE reads, holding one entry per CDR3 protein. The table has hundreds of thousands of distinct CDR3 sequences, approximately 16% seen once. Sequenced here: PBMCs, sampled 4 to 6 days after the first yellow fever vaccination. These receptors originate from a man aged 18 to 30 who received the YFV17D yellow fever vaccine. Each CDR3 is given with its conserved first and last residue. The order of the fields is clone size, V gene, J gene, D gene, CDR3 protein, CDR3 DNA. The D gene is left open where the match is weak. Size is stated for part of the rows, as once, few or many counts, or as a class when the clone is expanded.

abundance: .
v_gene: TRBV20-1
j_gene: TRBJ1-5
d_gene: .
CDR3aa: CSATKQGNQPQHF
CDR3nt: TGCAGTGCTACAAAACAGGGAAATCAGCCCCAGCATTTT

abundance: few
v_gene: TRBV28
j_gene: TRBJ1-2
d_gene: .
CDR3aa: CASSFSGNYGYTF
CDR3nt: TGTGCCAGCAGTTTTTCAGGCAACTATGGCTACACCTTC

abundance: .
v_gene: TRBV6-5
j_gene: TRBJ2-7
d_gene: .
CDR3aa: CASSYSGRGPYEQYF
CDR3nt: TGTGCCAGCAGTTACTCCGGGCGGGGTCCCTACGAGCAGTACTTC

abundance: .
v_gene: TRBV4-3
j_gene: TRBJ1-2
d_gene: TRBD1
CDR3aa: CASSQEFPGGYGYTF
CDR3nt: TGCGCCAGCAGCCAAGAGTTTCCAGGGGGGTATGGCTACACCTTC

abundance: .
v_gene: TRBV27
j_gene: TRBJ1-4
d_gene: .
CDR3aa: CASSLSWNIGKKLFF
CDR3nt: TGTGCCAGCAGTTTATCGTGGAATATTGGGAAAAAACTGTTTTTT

abundance: .
v_gene: TRBV5-1
j_gene: TRBJ1-2
d_gene: .
CDR3aa: CASSVNRDGYTF
CDR3nt: TGCGCCAGCAGCGTGAACAGGGATGGCTACACCTTC

abundance: few
v_gene: TRBV9
j_gene: TRBJ1-2
d_gene: .
CDR3aa: CASSPFQDKSNYGYTF
CDR3nt: TGTGCCAGCAGCCCCTTTCAGGACAAGTCTAACTATGGCTACACCTTC

abundance: .
v_gene: TRBV7-9
j_gene: TRBJ1-1
d_gene: .
CDR3aa: CASSARTAEAFF
CDR3nt: TGTGCCAGCAGCGCAAGGACAGCTGAAGCTTTCTTT

abundance: .
v_gene: TRBV6-6
j_gene: TRBJ2-1
d_gene: .
CDR3aa: CASSPGLNEQFF
CDR3nt: TGTGCCAGCAGTCCAGGGTTAAATGAGCAGTTCTTC

abundance: few
v_gene: TRBV12-3/TRBV12-4
j_gene: TRBJ1-3
d_gene: .
CDR3aa: CASSPRGGVSGNTIYF
CDR3nt: TGTGCCAGCAGTCCTCGCGGGGGGGTCTCTGGAAACACCATATATTTT

abundance: few
v_gene: TRBV11-2
j_gene: TRBJ1-4
d_gene: .
CDR3aa: CASSLGPEDSGTNEKLFF
CDR3nt: TGTGCCAGCAGCTTAGGTCCAGAAGACTCAGGAACTAATGAAAAACTGTTTTTT

abundance: few
v_gene: TRBV6-1
j_gene: TRBJ1-2
d_gene: .
CDR3aa: CASTELVPGGNGYTF
CDR3nt: TGTGCCAGCACAGAACTAGTGCCGGGGGGCAATGGCTACACCTTC

abundance: .
v_gene: TRBV20-1
j_gene: TRBJ2-3
d_gene: .
CDR3aa: CSAGRHVGVDTQYF
CDR3nt: TGCAGTGCTGGCCGGCATGTCGGGGTAGATACGCAGTATTTT

abundance: few
v_gene: TRBV6-2/TRBV6-3
j_gene: TRBJ2-1
d_gene: .
CDR3aa: CASSYSRTISSEQFF
CDR3nt: TGTGCCAGCAGTTACTCCCGGACTATTTCCAGTGAGCAGTTCTTC

abundance: .
v_gene: TRBV27
j_gene: TRBJ2-1
d_gene: TRBD1
CDR3aa: CASGSDRYNEQFF
CDR3nt: TGTGCCAGCGGCTCGGACAGGTACAATGAGCAGTTCTTC

abundance: .
v_gene: TRBV11-3
j_gene: TRBJ2-2
d_gene: TRBD1
CDR3aa: CASSLPGQGGTGELFF
CDR3nt: TGTGCCAGCAGCTTACCGGGACAGGGCGGCACCGGGGAGCTGTTTTTT

abundance: .
v_gene: TRBV21-1
j_gene: TRBJ2-7
d_gene: .
CDR3aa: CASSKVKGAPYEQYF
CDR3nt: TGTGCCAGCAGCAAAGTAAAGGGGGCCCCCTACGAGCAGTACTTC

abundance: few
v_gene: TRBV12-3/TRBV12-4
j_gene: TRBJ2-7
d_gene: .
CDR3aa: CASSKNPQGGYEQYF
CDR3nt: TGTGCCAGCAGCAAAAACCCTCAGGGTGGGTACGAGCAGTACTTC

abundance: .
v_gene: TRBV10-3
j_gene: TRBJ2-3
d_gene: TRBD2
CDR3aa: CAISEGSGGSTDTQYF
CDR3nt: TGTGCCATCAGTGAGGGTAGCGGGGGGAGCACAGATACGCAGTATTTT

abundance: few
v_gene: TRBV5-1
j_gene: TRBJ2-1
d_gene: TRBD2
CDR3aa: CASSGGGESYNEQFF
CDR3nt: TGCGCCAGCAGCGGGGGGGGGGAGTCCTACAATGAGCAGTTCTTC

abundance: .
v_gene: TRBV29-1
j_gene: TRBJ2-2
d_gene: TRBD2
CDR3aa: CSVREGPHGGLSSGELFF
CDR3nt: TGCAGCGTTCGAGAGGGGCCCCACGGGGGGTTGAGCTCCGGGGAGCTGTTTTTT

abundance: few
v_gene: TRBV7-8
j_gene: TRBJ1-1
d_gene: TRBD1
CDR3aa: CASSLITGQVGGTEAFF
CDR3nt: TGTGCCAGCAGCTTAATTACCGGACAGGTTGGCGGCACTGAAGCTTTCTTT

abundance: .
v_gene: TRBV4-1
j_gene: TRBJ1-5
d_gene: .
CDR3aa: CASSQVQGSNQPQHF
CDR3nt: TGCGCCAGCAGCCAAGTGCAGGGTAGCAATCAGCCCCAGCATTTT

abundance: .
v_gene: TRBV11-2
j_gene: TRBJ2-7
d_gene: .
CDR3aa: CASTRGGEAEQYF
CDR3nt: TGTGCCTCGACGAGAGGGGGAGAGGCCGAGCAGTACTTC

abundance: few
v_gene: TRBV6-2/TRBV6-3
j_gene: TRBJ1-5
d_gene: .
CDR3aa: CASSYDSSNQPQHF
CDR3nt: TGTGCCAGCAGTTACGACAGCTCCAATCAGCCCCAGCATTTT

abundance: .
v_gene: TRBV12-3/TRBV12-4
j_gene: TRBJ1-1
d_gene: .
CDR3aa: CASSTQWMNTEAFF
CDR3nt: TGTGCCAGCAGCACACAGTGGATGAACACTGAAGCTTTCTTT

abundance: few
v_gene: TRBV18
j_gene: TRBJ2-1
d_gene: .
CDR3aa: CASSPPEGRDEQFF
CDR3nt: TGTGCCAGCTCACCCCCGGAGGGCAGGGATGAGCAGTTCTTC

abundance: .
v_gene: TRBV9
j_gene: TRBJ2-5
d_gene: .
CDR3aa: CASSPRGDPDQETQYF
CDR3nt: TGTGCCAGCAGCCCCCGAGGCGACCCAGATCAAGAGACCCAGTACTTC

abundance: .
v_gene: TRBV27
j_gene: TRBJ2-3
d_gene: .
CDR3aa: CASSLAGRAADTQYF
CDR3nt: TGTGCCAGCAGTTTGGCGGGCAGGGCGGCGGATACGCAGTATTTT

abundance: .
v_gene: TRBV9
j_gene: TRBJ1-3
d_gene: .
CDR3aa: CASSVEQLLSGNTIYF
CDR3nt: TGTGCCAGCAGCGTAGAACAGCTTCTCTCTGGAAACACCATATATTTT

abundance: few
v_gene: TRBV6-5
j_gene: TRBJ2-7
d_gene: TRBD1
CDR3aa: CASSYSIQGAYEQYF
CDR3nt: TGTGCCAGCAGTTACTCGATCCAGGGGGCCTACGAGCAGTACTTC

abundance: .
v_gene: TRBV25-1
j_gene: TRBJ2-7
d_gene: .
CDR3aa: CASSDQNYEQYF
CDR3nt: TGTGCCAGCAGTGACCAGAACTACGAGCAGTACTTC

abundance: .
v_gene: TRBV4-1
j_gene: TRBJ1-5
d_gene: TRBD1
CDR3aa: CASSRAGTGNQPQHF
CDR3nt: TGCGCCAGCAGCCGCGCCGGGACAGGGAATCAGCCCCAGCATTTT

abundance: many
v_gene: TRBV29-1
j_gene: TRBJ2-3
d_gene: TRBD1
CDR3aa: CSAAPGQGITDTQYF
CDR3nt: TGCAGCGCTGCCCCGGGACAGGGGATCACAGATACGCAGTATTTT

abundance: few
v_gene: TRBV10-3
j_gene: TRBJ1-4
d_gene: .
CDR3aa: CAISEVGPGRPATNEKLFF
CDR3nt: TGTGCCATCAGTGAGGTGGGTCCAGGGAGACCCGCAACTAATGAAAAACTGTTTTTT

abundance: .
v_gene: TRBV12-5
j_gene: TRBJ2-5
d_gene: TRBD1
CDR3aa: CASALPPGQEETQYF
CDR3nt: TGTGCTAGTGCCCTTCCCCCGGGACAGGAAGAGACCCAGTACTTC

abundance: .
v_gene: TRBV2
j_gene: TRBJ2-2
d_gene: .
CDR3aa: CASRPRGLRTGELFF
CDR3nt: TGTGCCAGCAGGCCCCGGGGCCTGCGCACCGGGGAGCTGTTTTTT

abundance: few
v_gene: TRBV5-1
j_gene: TRBJ2-5
d_gene: .
CDR3aa: CASRGTPEGKETQYF
CDR3nt: TGCGCCAGCCGGGGAACACCTGAAGGAAAAGAGACCCAGTACTTC

abundance: .
v_gene: TRBV3-1
j_gene: TRBJ2-5
d_gene: .
CDR3aa: CASSQAGTETQYF
CDR3nt: TGTGCCAGCAGCCAAGCGGGGACAGAGACCCAGTACTTC

abundance: few
v_gene: TRBV4-1
j_gene: TRBJ2-3
d_gene: .
CDR3aa: CASSHSLVALLTDTQYF
CDR3nt: TGCGCCAGCAGCCACTCACTAGTGGCCCTTCTCACAGATACGCAGTATTTT

abundance: many
v_gene: TRBV7-9
j_gene: TRBJ1-5
d_gene: .
CDR3aa: CASSSPSRGGDSNQPQHF
CDR3nt: TGTGCCAGCAGCTCCCCTTCGCGGGGGGGGGATAGCAATCAGCCCCAGCATTTT

abundance: .
v_gene: TRBV7-3
j_gene: TRBJ2-2
d_gene: TRBD2
CDR3aa: CASSLIAGGPSGELFF
CDR3nt: TGTGCCAGCAGCTTAATAGCGGGGGGGCCCAGCGGGGAGCTGTTTTTT

abundance: many
v_gene: TRBV6-5
j_gene: TRBJ1-5
d_gene: .
CDR3aa: CASSRSSNQPQHF
CDR3nt: TGTGCCAGCAGCCGTTCTAGCAATCAGCCCCAGCATTTT

abundance: .
v_gene: TRBV20-1
j_gene: TRBJ1-2
d_gene: .
CDR3aa: CSPIQDDYGYTF
CDR3nt: TGCAGTCCCATACAGGATGACTATGGCTACACCTTC

abundance: once
v_gene: TRBV7-9
j_gene: TRBJ1-1
d_gene: .
CDR3aa: CASSSELNTEAFF
CDR3nt: TGTGCCAGCAGCTCCGAACTGAACACTGAAGCTTTCTTT

abundance: few
v_gene: TRBV5-1
j_gene: TRBJ2-2
d_gene: .
CDR3aa: CASSPVQRGTGELFF
CDR3nt: TGCGCCAGCAGCCCCGTCCAGAGGGGGACCGGGGAGCTGTTTTTT

abundance: few
v_gene: TRBV5-6
j_gene: TRBJ2-7
d_gene: .
CDR3aa: CASSLDWDTPYEQYF
CDR3nt: TGTGCCAGCAGCTTGGATTGGGACACTCCCTACGAGCAGTACTTC

abundance: .
v_gene: TRBV24-1
j_gene: TRBJ2-1
d_gene: .
CDR3aa: CATSDVNQYEQFF
CDR3nt: TGTGCCACCAGTGATGTTAACCAGTATGAGCAGTTCTTC

abundance: .
v_gene: TRBV4-3
j_gene: TRBJ2-1
d_gene: TRBD2
CDR3aa: CASSLTSGGALGYSYNEQFF
CDR3nt: TGCGCCAGCAGTCTGACTAGCGGGGGGGCGTTAGGCTACTCCTACAATGAGCAGTTCTTC